The clone carrying this T cell receptor (beta chain) has a handful of counts. TCRdb recomputed calls from the RACE reads with MiXCR, one row per CDR3 protein. The sample consists of 45,000 to 65,000 distinct CDR3 sequences, 9.9% of them appearing once. Time point defined: pre-sensitization, week 0. Treatment described: therapeutic diphenylcyclopropenone sensitization with weekly scalp DPC. The data were obtained in a study of human T cells and chemical hapten exposure. The CDR3 contains 15 residues. CDR1 and CDR2 from the germline V gene are SGHDT and YYEEEE. V gave up 3 bases and J gave up 8 bases; unmatched junction bases: 8.

J is TRBJ2-3 and V is TRBV5-6, with 11 bases fitting TRBD2. The sample in question was whole blood, obtained in connection with sensitization to the hapten diphenylcyclopropenone (DPC). This TCR came from a man aged 35-49 years with alopecia areata. Some clones in this sample may be carry-over from other donors' samples. This CDR3 is CASSWRLAGPVTQYF. The CDR3 DNA is TGTGCCAGCAGCTGGAGACTAGCGGGGCCCGTTACGCAGTATTTT.